This T cell receptor (beta chain) was observed in a study of early T cells in non-severe SARS-CoV-2 infection. Across the whole study: Sequenced bulk RNA came from whole blood that was unsorted, and chains were unpaired.

Individual cDNA molecules were tagged with unique molecular identifiers. TCRdb called the 5' RACE reads again in MiXCR, with one record for every CDR3 protein. Among tens of thousands of distinct CDR3 sequences listed, 8.5% to 10% were seen once. A word on this clonotype: The target antigen is unknown.

Study-wide results and limits: Lookups in VDJdb leaned toward anti-spike CD8 responses and missed private and CD4 specificities.

J was trimmed by 5 bases and V by 5 bases; bases with no gene match: 6. The CDR3 runs 16 residues. The germline V gene has CDR1 SGHTA and CDR2 FQGTGA. This receptor was identified in an adult who was a healthcare worker with PCR-confirmed SARS-CoV-2 infection or an uninfected control (not recorded which). The sequences come from whole blood, collected at baseline. The rearrangement joins TRBV7-3 to TRBJ2-3, with 14 bases that match TRBD2. DNA of the CDR3: TGTGCCAGCAGCACCGGGACTAGCGGGGGTGGAGATACGCAGTATTTT. Translation: CASSTGTSGGGDTQYF.